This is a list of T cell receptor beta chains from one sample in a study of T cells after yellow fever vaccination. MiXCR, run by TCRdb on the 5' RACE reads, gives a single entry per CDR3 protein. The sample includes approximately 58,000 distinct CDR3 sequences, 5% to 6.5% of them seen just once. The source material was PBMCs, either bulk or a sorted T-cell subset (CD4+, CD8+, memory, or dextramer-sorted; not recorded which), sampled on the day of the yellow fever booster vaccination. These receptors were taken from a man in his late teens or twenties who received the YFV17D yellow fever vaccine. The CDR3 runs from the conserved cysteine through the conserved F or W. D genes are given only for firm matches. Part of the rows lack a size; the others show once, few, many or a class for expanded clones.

CDR3aa: CASSVGNPGTPEYF
CDR3nt: TGTGCCAGCAGCGTAGGGAACCCCGGGACACCGGAATACTTC
d_gene: .
v_gene: TRBV9
j_gene: TRBJ2-4
abundance: many

CDR3aa: CASSYDRLLMNTEAFF
CDR3nt: TGTGCCAGCAGTTATGACAGACTCCTAATGAACACTGAAGCTTTCTTT
d_gene: .
v_gene: TRBV14
j_gene: TRBJ1-1
abundance: .

CDR3aa: CASSLPSTEGNTEAFF
CDR3nt: TGTGCCAGCAGCTTACCCTCGACAGAAGGGAACACTGAAGCTTTCTTT
d_gene: .
v_gene: TRBV7-2
j_gene: TRBJ1-1
abundance: few

CDR3aa: CASSQGYREETQYF
CDR3nt: TGCGCCAGCAGCCAAGGGTACAGGGAAGAGACCCAGTACTTC
d_gene: .
v_gene: TRBV4-3
j_gene: TRBJ2-5
abundance: many

CDR3aa: CASSYSGGGPTYTQYF
CDR3nt: TGTGCCAGCAGTTACTCTGGCGGGGGGCCCACCTATACGCAGTATTTT
d_gene: TRBD2
v_gene: TRBV6-5
j_gene: TRBJ2-3
abundance: many

CDR3aa: CASSLAAGNQPQHF
CDR3nt: TGTGCCAGCAGCTTAGCTGCGGGAAATCAGCCCCAGCATTTT
d_gene: .
v_gene: TRBV7-6
j_gene: TRBJ1-5
abundance: many

CDR3aa: CASSGGTAYNEQFF
CDR3nt: TGTGCCAGCAGTGGTGGGACAGCCTACAATGAGCAGTTCTTC
d_gene: TRBD1
v_gene: TRBV27
j_gene: TRBJ2-1
abundance: .

CDR3aa: CASSLGGAQYF
CDR3nt: TGTGCCAGCAGTTTAGGTGGGGCCCAGTACTTC
d_gene: .
v_gene: TRBV12-3/TRBV12-4
j_gene: TRBJ2-7
abundance: .

CDR3aa: CSVEDGISEQYF
CDR3nt: TGCAGCGTTGAAGACGGGATCTCCGAGCAGTACTTC
d_gene: .
v_gene: TRBV29-1
j_gene: TRBJ2-7
abundance: many

CDR3aa: CASSHFSYEQYF
CDR3nt: TGTGCCAGCAGCCACTTCTCCTACGAGCAGTACTTC
d_gene: .
v_gene: TRBV3-1
j_gene: TRBJ2-7
abundance: .

CDR3aa: CASSLTWGLNTEAFF
CDR3nt: TGTGCCAGCAGCTTAACCTGGGGGTTGAACACTGAAGCTTTCTTT
d_gene: .
v_gene: TRBV7-3
j_gene: TRBJ1-1
abundance: .

CDR3aa: CASSWGRGDSEAFF
CDR3nt: TGCGCCAGCAGCTGGGGCAGGGGGGATTCTGAAGCTTTCTTT
d_gene: TRBD1
v_gene: TRBV5-1
j_gene: TRBJ1-1
abundance: few